Reported below is one T cell receptor (beta chain). This sample was taken from a study of blood T cell repertoires in COVID-19. As for the study in general: Acute-phase and convalescent COVID-19 samples originated in the United States, Italy and Spain.

Produced via immunoSEQ multiplex PCR; TCRdb's table is partial and in-frame only. The sample gives fewer than 85,000 clones, about 82% of which show up once; approximately 4.4% is in the top ten. The TCR originated in a woman over 75 with active or convalescent COVID-19. Sequences were obtained from peripheral blood.

The CDR3 DNA sequence: TGTGCCTGGAGCGGGGACTCCTACAATGAGCAGTTCTTC. Encoded protein: CAWSGDSYNEQFF. The rearrangement links TRBV30 to TRBJ2-1; TRBD2 is a possible D gene (5 bases). Germline-derived CDR1 and CDR2 are GTSNPN and SVGIG (reference sequence). CDR3 length equals 13 residues. The V end was cut by 3 bases, the J end by 0 bases, with 6 bases between.